This T cell receptor (beta chain) was sequenced during a study of control samples from healthy donors and cancer patients. Some clones are missing from TCRdb's copy, which holds only in-frame ones; the method was immunoSEQ multiplex PCR. The sample contains 130,000 to 150,000 clones, 90% to 95% of which appear only once. Germline CDR1 MNHNY, CDR2 SVGAGI (reference sequence). CDR3 length: 15 residues. V lost 2 bases to trimming and J lost 6 bases; unmatched junction nucleotides: 6. The sequencing input was blood. The TCR was taken from a man younger than 30 in good health. This chain connects TRBV6-6 to TRBJ1-2; 10 positions agree with TRBD1. CDR3 bases: TGTGCCAGCAGTTACAACCGGGACAGGGGTCATGGCTACACCTTC. This codes for CASSYNRDRGHGYTF.